The rows below give T cell receptor beta chains drawn from one sample of a study of blood T cell repertoires in COVID-19. Profiled with immunoSEQ multiplex PCR; TCRdb holds only in-frame clones, not every one. The repertoire holds almost 90,000 clones, with about 90% as singletons. Sequencing input: peripheral blood. These receptor sequences come from a man aged 80 or over with acute or convalescent COVID-19. CDR3s leave out the opening cysteine and the closing phenylalanine or tryptophan. The order of the fields is J gene, V gene, CDR3 protein.

J gene: TRBJ2-5; V gene: TRBV20-1; CDR3 protein: SASRGVETQY
J gene: TRBJ1-5; V gene: TRBV6-5; CDR3 protein: ASKPTGGDQPQH
J gene: TRBJ2-7; V gene: TRBV3-1/TRBV3-2; CDR3 protein: ASSQGTISEQY
J gene: TRBJ1-5; V gene: TRBV10-3; CDR3 protein: AISPSQGPNPQH
J gene: TRBJ2-7; V gene: TRBV29-1; CDR3 protein: SVDSTSGHEQY
J gene: TRBJ1-2; V gene: TRBV18; CDR3 protein: ASSDSYGYT
J gene: TRBJ1-5; V gene: TRBV18; CDR3 protein: ASSPRQGQGTNQPQH
J gene: TRBJ2-5; V gene: TRBV30; CDR3 protein: AWSGLAGAGETQY
J gene: TRBJ1-5; V gene: TRBV5-1; CDR3 protein: ASSLEGDSYQPQH
J gene: TRBJ2-7; V gene: TRBV11-3; CDR3 protein: ASSPGQGAFEQY
J gene: TRBJ2-3; V gene: TRBV3-1/TRBV3-2; CDR3 protein: ASGITSDTQY
J gene: TRBJ1-4; V gene: TRBV4-1; CDR3 protein: ASSQDREGYEKLF
J gene: TRBJ1-2; V gene: TRBV2; CDR3 protein: ASLDRGIYT
J gene: TRBJ1-1; V gene: TRBV5-1; CDR3 protein: ASSLGSGQSTEAF
J gene: TRBJ1-2; V gene: TRBV6-6; CDR3 protein: ASSYGENYGYT
J gene: TRBJ2-1; V gene: TRBV2; CDR3 protein: ASSENVEPEQF
J gene: TRBJ2-7; V gene: TRBV5-6; CDR3 protein: ASSRDRSYEQY
J gene: TRBJ2-1; V gene: TRBV9; CDR3 protein: ASSPEVAGVFDEQF
J gene: TRBJ2-1; V gene: TRBV7-2; CDR3 protein: ASSLAVVANNEQF